Listed below are T cell receptor beta chains from one sample, sequenced in a study of blood T cells in healthy people across ages. TCRdb reprocessed the 5' RACE reads via MiXCR and lists one record per CDR3 protein. This sample yields about a million distinct CDR3 sequences, of which around 48% are seen a single time; roughly 13% belongs to the top ten. The source material was blood. The receptors originated from a man aged 30 to 45 in good health. Both conserved end residues are part of each CDR3. A D gene is named only where the DNA matches it firmly. Part of the rows lack a size; the others show once, few, many or a class for expanded clones.

J gene: TRBJ2-7
D gene: NA
V gene: TRBV27
clone size: NA
CDR3 protein: CASRRQVSDGEQYF
CDR3 DNA: TGTGCCAGCAGGAGACAGGTATCTGATGGCGAGCAGTACTTC

J gene: TRBJ2-5
D gene: TRBD2
V gene: TRBV9
clone size: once
CDR3 protein: CASSVGLAALQETQYF
CDR3 DNA: TGTGCCAGCAGCGTAGGGCTAGCGGCCCTCCAAGAGACCCAGTACTTC

J gene: TRBJ2-1
D gene: NA
V gene: TRBV14
clone size: few
CDR3 protein: CASSSSRWNEQFF
CDR3 DNA: TGTGCCAGCAGCTCCTCCAGGTGGAATGAGCAGTTCTTC

J gene: TRBJ2-7
D gene: NA
V gene: TRBV3-1
clone size: few
CDR3 protein: CASSQDPVNEQYF
CDR3 DNA: TGTGCCAGCAGCCAAGATCCGGTAAACGAGCAGTACTTC

J gene: TRBJ2-7
D gene: TRBD1
V gene: TRBV5-6
clone size: once
CDR3 protein: CASNVKYGTGTYEQYF
CDR3 DNA: TGTGCCAGCAACGTCAAGTACGGGACAGGGACCTACGAGCAGTACTTC

J gene: TRBJ2-1
D gene: NA
V gene: TRBV4-2
clone size: NA
CDR3 protein: CASSQEFVGTSYNEQFF
CDR3 DNA: TGTGCCAGCAGCCAAGAATTTGTGGGCACCTCCTACAATGAGCAGTTCTTC

J gene: TRBJ2-1
D gene: NA
V gene: TRBV27
clone size: NA
CDR3 protein: CASTHEHNEQFF
CDR3 DNA: TGTGCCAGCACGCACGAGCACAATGAGCAGTTCTTC

J gene: TRBJ2-5
D gene: NA
V gene: TRBV7-2
clone size: NA
CDR3 protein: CASSLIPGESRTQYF
CDR3 DNA: TGTGCCAGCAGCTTAATCCCAGGCGAGTCGAGGACCCAGTACTTC

J gene: TRBJ1-5
D gene: NA
V gene: TRBV28
clone size: NA
CDR3 protein: CASSLLRATNQPQHF
CDR3 DNA: TGTGCCAGCAGTTTACTCCGGGCCACAAATCAGCCCCAGCATTTT

J gene: TRBJ2-2
D gene: TRBD2
V gene: TRBV20-1
clone size: once
CDR3 protein: CSAPSSGGGTGELFF
CDR3 DNA: TGCAGTGCTCCTTCTAGCGGGGGCGGTACCGGGGAGCTGTTTTTT

J gene: TRBJ2-1
D gene: NA
V gene: TRBV15
clone size: NA
CDR3 protein: CATSRVFGSVSYNEQFF
CDR3 DNA: TGTGCCACCAGCAGAGTTTTCGGGTCTGTATCCTACAATGAGCAGTTCTTC

J gene: TRBJ2-5
D gene: NA
V gene: TRBV11-3
clone size: NA
CDR3 protein: CASSYSLGRQETQYF
CDR3 DNA: TGTGCCAGCAGCTACAGCCTAGGGAGACAAGAGACCCAGTACTTC

J gene: TRBJ2-1
D gene: TRBD2
V gene: TRBV7-3
clone size: NA
CDR3 protein: CASSLNSGGAGEQFF
CDR3 DNA: TGTGCCAGCAGCTTAAATAGCGGGGGGGCGGGGGAGCAGTTCTTC

J gene: TRBJ2-7
D gene: NA
V gene: TRBV27
clone size: few
CDR3 protein: CASSHSGPYEQYF
CDR3 DNA: TGTGCCAGCAGTCACTCAGGGCCCTACGAGCAGTACTTC

J gene: TRBJ2-7
D gene: NA
V gene: TRBV6-5
clone size: few
CDR3 protein: CASSSQRAGPIYEQYF
CDR3 DNA: TGTGCCAGCAGTTCCCAACGGGCGGGGCCAATCTACGAGCAGTACTTC

J gene: TRBJ2-5
D gene: TRBD2
V gene: TRBV7-9
clone size: few
CDR3 protein: CASSLVTALAGGKETQYF
CDR3 DNA: TGTGCCAGCAGCTTAGTTACGGCGCTAGCGGGGGGGAAAGAGACCCAGTACTTC

J gene: TRBJ1-1
D gene: TRBD1
V gene: TRBV5-1
clone size: NA
CDR3 protein: CASSTPPGQGPGVNAEAFF
CDR3 DNA: TGCGCCAGCAGCACACCACCGGGACAGGGGCCAGGGGTGAACGCTGAAGCTTTCTTT

J gene: TRBJ2-3
D gene: NA
V gene: TRBV20-1
clone size: NA
CDR3 protein: CSAKQGGCTQYF
CDR3 DNA: TGCAGTGCTAAACAGGGAGGGTGTACGCAGTATTTT

J gene: TRBJ2-7
D gene: NA
V gene: TRBV27
clone size: NA
CDR3 protein: CASSLSGGFSSYEQYF
CDR3 DNA: TGTGCCAGCAGTTTATCGGGTGGATTCAGCTCCTACGAGCAGTACTTC

J gene: TRBJ1-1
D gene: NA
V gene: TRBV29-1
clone size: few
CDR3 protein: CSVRRVMNTEAFF
CDR3 DNA: TGCAGCGTCCGACGGGTAATGAACACTGAAGCTTTCTTT

J gene: TRBJ2-7
D gene: NA
V gene: TRBV7-2
clone size: NA
CDR3 protein: CAGSVSRGPGSYEQYF
CDR3 DNA: TGTGCTGGCAGCGTTTCCCGGGGACCAGGGTCCTACGAGCAGTACTTC

J gene: TRBJ2-1
D gene: NA
V gene: TRBV4-1
clone size: NA
CDR3 protein: CASSQGGGLNEQFF
CDR3 DNA: TGCGCCAGCAGCCAAGGAGGGGGACTCAATGAGCAGTTCTTC

J gene: TRBJ2-5
D gene: TRBD2
V gene: TRBV4-1
clone size: few
CDR3 protein: CASSHSGTSIETQYF
CDR3 DNA: TGCGCCAGCAGCCATTCCGGGACTAGCATCGAGACCCAGTACTTC

J gene: TRBJ2-3
D gene: TRBD2
V gene: TRBV7-2
clone size: NA
CDR3 protein: CASSLKGTSGRTDTQYF
CDR3 DNA: TGTGCCAGCAGCTTAAAGGGGACTAGCGGACGCACAGATACGCAGTATTTT

J gene: TRBJ1-5
D gene: NA
V gene: TRBV11-2
clone size: few
CDR3 protein: CASSLLGGAQPQHF
CDR3 DNA: TGTGCCAGCAGCTTATTAGGGGGAGCGCAGCCCCAGCATTTT

J gene: TRBJ2-7
D gene: NA
V gene: TRBV3-1
clone size: few
CDR3 protein: CASSQVGLGYEQYF
CDR3 DNA: TGTGCCAGCAGCCAAGTAGGGTTGGGCTACGAGCAGTACTTC

J gene: TRBJ2-1
D gene: NA
V gene: TRBV12-3/TRBV12-4
clone size: NA
CDR3 protein: CASSSPGGWVINEQFF
CDR3 DNA: TGTGCCAGCAGTTCCCCGGGTGGATGGGTTATTAATGAGCAGTTCTTC

J gene: TRBJ2-3
D gene: TRBD1
V gene: TRBV24-1
clone size: many
CDR3 protein: CATEEGQGEADTQYF
CDR3 DNA: TGTGCCACAGAAGAGGGACAGGGAGAAGCCGATACGCAGTATTTT

J gene: TRBJ2-5
D gene: NA
V gene: TRBV14
clone size: many
CDR3 protein: CASSQDVTANQYF
CDR3 DNA: TGTGCCAGCAGCCAAGATGTGACTGCCAACCAGTACTTC

J gene: TRBJ2-5
D gene: TRBD1
V gene: TRBV3-1
clone size: NA
CDR3 protein: CASSRIDRGETQYF
CDR3 DNA: TGTGCCAGCAGCCGTATAGACAGGGGAGAGACCCAGTACTTC

J gene: TRBJ1-1
D gene: TRBD1
V gene: TRBV5-1
clone size: NA
CDR3 protein: CASSLARGQGVTEAFF
CDR3 DNA: TGCGCCAGCAGCTTGGCCCGAGGACAGGGCGTCACTGAAGCTTTCTTT

J gene: TRBJ2-7
D gene: NA
V gene: TRBV29-1
clone size: few
CDR3 protein: CSVVLRGARTLNEQYF
CDR3 DNA: TGCAGCGTTGTCCTCCGAGGGGCGCGTACTCTGAACGAGCAGTACTTC

J gene: TRBJ2-7
D gene: NA
V gene: TRBV15
clone size: few
CDR3 protein: CATSSLLQGEQYF
CDR3 DNA: TGTGCCACCAGCAGTCTGCTCCAGGGAGAGCAGTACTTC

J gene: TRBJ2-5
D gene: NA
V gene: TRBV28
clone size: NA
CDR3 protein: CASSPPDSPGQYF
CDR3 DNA: TGTGCCAGCAGTCCACCGGACAGCCCGGGGCAGTACTTC

J gene: TRBJ1-2
D gene: TRBD1
V gene: TRBV18
clone size: few
CDR3 protein: CASSLDRGQGYTF
CDR3 DNA: TGTGCCAGCTCTCTGGACAGGGGGCAAGGCTACACCTTC

J gene: TRBJ1-5
D gene: NA
V gene: TRBV7-2
clone size: NA
CDR3 protein: CASSLLAGGPQHF
CDR3 DNA: TGTGCCAGCAGCTTACTGGCCGGCGGGCCCCAGCATTTT

J gene: TRBJ2-3
D gene: NA
V gene: TRBV7-2
clone size: many
CDR3 protein: CASSPRSGDTQYF
CDR3 DNA: TGTGCCAGCAGCCCCCGCTCGGGGGATACGCAGTATTTT

J gene: TRBJ2-1
D gene: TRBD1
V gene: TRBV12-3/TRBV12-4
clone size: NA
CDR3 protein: CASSFPPGGYNEQFF
CDR3 DNA: TGTGCCAGCAGCTTCCCCCCAGGGGGATACAATGAGCAGTTCTTC

J gene: TRBJ1-2
D gene: NA
V gene: TRBV4-3
clone size: NA
CDR3 protein: CASSQDLRLGYTF
CDR3 DNA: TGCGCCAGCAGCCAAGATTTGAGACTGGGCTACACCTTC

J gene: TRBJ2-6
D gene: NA
V gene: TRBV4-3
clone size: few
CDR3 protein: CASSPWSGANVLTF
CDR3 DNA: TGCGCCAGCAGCCCCTGGTCTGGGGCCAACGTCCTGACTTTC

J gene: TRBJ2-7
D gene: NA
V gene: TRBV6-5
clone size: NA
CDR3 protein: CASSRLGALRNEQYF
CDR3 DNA: TGTGCCAGCAGTCGCTTAGGGGCTCTCCGAAATGAGCAGTACTTC

J gene: TRBJ1-2
D gene: NA
V gene: TRBV27
clone size: NA
CDR3 protein: CASSNAGRQTNGYTF
CDR3 DNA: TGTGCCAGCAGCAACGCCGGGCGGCAGACGAATGGCTACACCTTC

J gene: TRBJ2-1
D gene: TRBD1
V gene: TRBV12-3/TRBV12-4
clone size: NA
CDR3 protein: CASRFRDRTNEQFF
CDR3 DNA: TGTGCCAGCAGGTTCCGGGACAGAACCAATGAGCAGTTCTTC

J gene: TRBJ1-1
D gene: NA
V gene: TRBV5-1
clone size: few
CDR3 protein: CASSRGPEGTEAFF
CDR3 DNA: TGCGCCAGCAGCCGGGGACCGGAGGGCACTGAAGCTTTCTTT

J gene: TRBJ1-1
D gene: NA
V gene: TRBV10-3
clone size: NA
CDR3 protein: CAISDPDTSINTEAFF
CDR3 DNA: TGTGCCATCAGTGATCCCGACACTAGTATCAACACTGAAGCTTTCTTT

J gene: TRBJ2-7
D gene: NA
V gene: TRBV14
clone size: few
CDR3 protein: CASSQVVHHPGEQYF
CDR3 DNA: TGTGCCAGCAGCCAAGTTGTACACCACCCGGGGGAGCAGTACTTC

J gene: TRBJ1-1
D gene: NA
V gene: TRBV3-1
clone size: NA
CDR3 protein: CARSPNRVRTEAFF
CDR3 DNA: TGTGCCCGCAGCCCGAACAGGGTGAGGACTGAAGCTTTCTTT

J gene: TRBJ2-5
D gene: TRBD2
V gene: TRBV6-5
clone size: NA
CDR3 protein: CASSYSLAGGNEQYF
CDR3 DNA: TGTGCCAGCAGTTACTCGCTAGCGGGGGGAAATGAGCAGTACTTC

J gene: TRBJ1-4
D gene: TRBD1
V gene: TRBV10-2
clone size: NA
CDR3 protein: CASRAQGANEKLFF
CDR3 DNA: TGCGCCAGCAGAGCACAGGGGGCTAATGAAAAACTGTTTTTT

J gene: TRBJ2-7
D gene: NA
V gene: TRBV20-1
clone size: few
CDR3 protein: CSARFGGEQYF
CDR3 DNA: TGCAGTGCTAGATTTGGAGGGGAGCAGTACTTC

J gene: TRBJ2-3
D gene: NA
V gene: TRBV5-1
clone size: NA
CDR3 protein: CASSLMGQGTDTQYF
CDR3 DNA: TGCGCCAGCAGCTTGATGGGCCAGGGCACAGATACGCAGTATTTT

J gene: TRBJ2-7
D gene: NA
V gene: TRBV20-1
clone size: NA
CDR3 protein: CSARWDEQYF
CDR3 DNA: TGCAGTGCTAGATGGGACGAGCAGTACTTC

J gene: TRBJ2-7
D gene: TRBD1
V gene: TRBV6-5
clone size: NA
CDR3 protein: CASINSGGAHEQYF
CDR3 DNA: TGTGCCAGCATTAATTCAGGGGGCGCCCACGAGCAGTACTTC

J gene: TRBJ2-1
D gene: NA
V gene: TRBV27
clone size: NA
CDR3 protein: CASGDRESSYNEQFF
CDR3 DNA: TGTGCCAGCGGGGACCGGGAAAGCTCCTACAATGAGCAGTTCTTC

J gene: TRBJ2-3
D gene: NA
V gene: TRBV10-3
clone size: NA
CDR3 protein: CAISESGGAADTQYF
CDR3 DNA: TGTGCCATCAGTGAGTCAGGTGGGGCCGCAGATACGCAGTATTTT

J gene: TRBJ2-4
D gene: NA
V gene: TRBV28
clone size: NA
CDR3 protein: CASSEPLAGTGEQYF
CDR3 DNA: TGTGCCAGCAGCGAACCGCTAGCGGGGACAGGGGAGCAGTACTTC

J gene: TRBJ2-1
D gene: NA
V gene: TRBV10-3
clone size: many
CDR3 protein: CAITSGGAYQFF
CDR3 DNA: TGTGCCATCACCTCAGGGGGGGCATATCAGTTCTTC

J gene: TRBJ1-2
D gene: NA
V gene: TRBV3-1
clone size: many
CDR3 protein: CASSPTKDYGYTF
CDR3 DNA: TGTGCCAGCAGCCCCACTAAAGACTATGGCTACACCTTC

J gene: TRBJ1-4
D gene: NA
V gene: TRBV2
clone size: NA
CDR3 protein: CASSIKLREKLFF
CDR3 DNA: TGTGCCAGCAGCATCAAGCTGAGGGAGAAACTGTTTTTT

J gene: TRBJ2-1
D gene: TRBD2
V gene: TRBV27
clone size: NA
CDR3 protein: CASSSTLAGPYNEQFF
CDR3 DNA: TGTGCCAGCAGTTCAACCCTAGCGGGGCCCTACAATGAGCAGTTCTTC